The rows below give T cell receptor beta chains drawn from one sample of a study of shared T cell receptors in the human thymus. Produced via immunoSEQ multiplex PCR; TCRdb's table is partial and in-frame only. The table includes around 340,000 clones, 95% detected once. Sequenced input: thymocytes. These receptors all stem from a human donor. Both conserved end residues are part of each CDR3. D genes are given only for firm matches. Clone size is stated in some rows and not others, as once, few, many or a class when expanded.

clone size	D gene	J gene	V gene	CDR3 length	CDR3 DNA	CDR3 protein
.	TRBD2	TRBJ2-1	TRBV6-1	15	TGTGCCAGCAGGATAGCGGGAGAATCCTACAATGAGCAGTTCTTC	CASRIAGESYNEQFF
.	.	TRBJ2-2	TRBV11-3	13	TGTGCCAGCAGCTTAGATCGGGACGGGGAGCTGTTTTTT	CASSLDRDGELFF
.	.	TRBJ2-7	TRBV28	15	TGTGCCAGCAGAGCGGACGGGACGGGCTTCTACGAGCAGTACTTC	CASRADGTGFYEQYF
.	.	TRBJ2-2	TRBV5-1	14	TGCGCCAGCAGCTTCCCCACTTGGGGCGGGGAGCTGTTTTTT	CASSFPTWGGELFF
.	TRBD2	TRBJ2-3	TRBV9	16	TGTGCCAGCAGCTTGCTAGCGGGAGAGAGCACAGATACGCAGTATTTT	CASSLLAGESTDTQYF
.	.	TRBJ1-2	TRBV6-5	15	TGTGCCAGCAGACCCTGGGTCGAGTGGGGCTATGGCTACACCTTC	CASRPWVEWGYGYTF
.	TRBD1	TRBJ2-3	TRBV7-9	19	TGTGCCAGCAGCCCTGTCCATCGCCCCGGGACAGCTAGCACAGATACGCAGTATTTT	CASSPVHRPGTASTDTQYF
once	.	TRBJ1-5	TRBV28	17	TGTGCCAGCAGTTTAGCAGGGGCTGTAGGTAGCAATCAGCCCCAGCATTTT	CASSLAGAVGSNQPQHF
.	TRBD1	TRBJ2-5	TRBV4-3	16	TGCGCCAGCAGCCAAGGGACAGGGGGGGGTCTTGAGACCCAGTACTTC	CASSQGTGGGLETQYF
.	.	TRBJ2-7	TRBV30	12	TGTGCCTGGACTAGCGCCTCCTACGAGCAGTACTTC	CAWTSASYEQYF
once	TRBD2	TRBJ2-7	TRBV30	16	TGTGCCTGGAGTGTAACTCGGAGCGGGAGCCGGGACGAGCAGTACTTC	CAWSVTRSGSRDEQYF
once	.	TRBJ1-3	TRBV7-2	13	TGTGCCAGCAGCGGGCCCCCCGTGGGCACCATATATTTT	CASSGPPVGTIYF
.	.	TRBJ1-1	TRBV28	13	TGTGCCAGCAGTTTGGTGACTAACACTGAAGCTTTCTTT	CASSLVTNTEAFF
few	.	TRBJ1-5	TRBV28	17	TGTGCCAGCGGTATTAGATGCCCCCCGAAACTCAATCAGCCCCAGCATTTT	CASGIRCPPKLNQPQHF
.	.	TRBJ1-2	TRBV19	13	TGTGCCAGTAGTATGGAGTCAGGGGATGGCTACACCTTC	CASSMESGDGYTF
.	TRBD1	TRBJ1-2	TRBV28	14	TGTGCCAGCGCCCTACAGGGGGATGTTGTAGGCTACACCTTC	CASALQGDVVGYTF
once	.	TRBJ1-3	TRBV2	16	TGTGCCAGCAGTGTCCGGGACCAGAGGTCCCTGAACACCATATATTTT	CASSVRDQRSLNTIYF
.	.	TRBJ2-3	TRBV11-1	15	TGTGCCAGCAGCTCGAGAGGGACTTGGCAAGATACGCAGTATTTT	CASSSRGTWQDTQYF
.	.	TRBJ2-2	TRBV6-5	14	TGTGCCAGCAGCCCCGACGGGGGCATCGGGGAGCTGTTTTTT	CASSPDGGIGELFF
.	.	TRBJ2-5	TRBV11-2	17	TGTGCCAGCAGCTTAGCCGCCCTGGGGAGGCCGGGAGAGACCCAGTACTTC	CASSLAALGRPGETQYF
.	TRBD2	TRBJ2-3	TRBV6-1	16	TGTGCCAGCAGTGAAGGGGCGGGAGGGAGCACAGATACGCAGTATTTT	CASSEGAGGSTDTQYF
.	.	TRBJ2-7	TRBV11-2	15	TGTGCCAGCGTTATCCTGGGGGTCGCAACCTACGAGCAGTACTTC	CASVILGVATYEQYF
.	TRBD1	TRBJ2-3	TRBV27	17	TGTGCCAGCAGTTTAGGACAGGGCCGGGGAGACACAGATACGCAGTATTTT	CASSLGQGRGDTDTQYF
.	TRBD1	TRBJ1-2	TRBV2	16	TGTGCCAGCATACTAGCCGGGACAGTGACTAACTATGGCTACACCTTC	CASILAGTVTNYGYTF
.	.	TRBJ2-2	TRBV4-3	17	TGCGCCAGCAGCCAACCCACTGGGACGGCGAACACCGGGGAGCTGTTTTTT	CASSQPTGTANTGELFF
.	.	TRBJ1-1	TRBV28	12	TGTGCCAGATCCGGGACGGAGTGTGAAGCTTTCTTT	CARSGTECEAFF
.	.	TRBJ2-7	TRBV2	13	TGTGCCAGCAGTGAGTGCCGCGAGTACGAGCAGTACTTC	CASSECREYEQYF
.	.	TRBJ1-2	TRBV28	14	TGTGCCAGCAGTCCGTCCGGGCAGGGCCATGGCTACACCTTC	CASSPSGQGHGYTF
.	TRBD2	TRBJ2-3	TRBV10-3	18	TGTGCCATCCGAACCCCGGGGCTAGCGGCGGGATACACAGATACGCAGTATTTT	CAIRTPGLAAGYTDTQYF
once	.	TRBJ2-3	TRBV19	17	TGTGCCAGTAGTATACGGGGGTCCAATCCTAGCACAGATACGCAGTATTTT	CASSIRGSNPSTDTQYF
.	.	TRBJ1-1	TRBV7-6	16	TGTGCCAGCAGCTTAGCCCCCTGGTTGGCGGACACTGAAGCTTTCTTT	CASSLAPWLADTEAFF
.	.	TRBJ1-5	TRBV19	17	TGTGCCAGTAGCCCAGGACAGAGAAAGATAAGCAATCAGCCCCAGCATTTT	CASSPGQRKISNQPQHF
.	.	TRBJ2-1	TRBV6-1	8	TGTGCCAGCAGTGCGTCGATCTTC	CASSASIF
.	TRBD1	TRBJ2-6	TRBV10-2	19	TGCGCCAGCAGGGACAGGGTGACGGGTTACGACTCTGGGGCCAACGTCCTGACTTTC	CASRDRVTGYDSGANVLTF
.	.	TRBJ1-1	TRBV19	16	TGTGCCAGTAGTATGAGGTCGAGGGGACAGAACACTGAAGCTTTCTTT	CASSMRSRGQNTEAFF
.	TRBD1	TRBJ2-7	TRBV28	15	TGTGCCAGCAGATCACCGGGACAGGGGGCAGGCGAGCAGTACTTC	CASRSPGQGAGEQYF
.	TRBD1	TRBJ2-3	TRBV18	18	TGTGCCAGCTCAAGTCTTGGGACAGGGGGCGCTAAGGCAGATACGCAGTATTTT	CASSSLGTGGAKADTQYF
.	.	TRBJ2-7	TRBV6-5	14	TGTGCCAGCAGTTACGTAAGGGGAAACTTCGAGCAGTACTTC	CASSYVRGNFEQYF
.	TRBD1	TRBJ1-4	TRBV28	16	TGTGCCAGCAGCGAGGGACAGGGAATAACTAATGAAAAACTGTTTTTT	CASSEGQGITNEKLFF
.	.	TRBJ1-3	TRBV6-5	14	TGTGCCAGCAGTTACGGGTTCTCTGGAAACACCATATATTTT	CASSYGFSGNTIYF